Below, 18 T cell receptor beta chains from the same sample are listed, as sequenced in a study of control samples from healthy donors and cancer patients. This table comes from immunoSEQ multiplex PCR, and its TCRdb copy is limited to in-frame clones, with some not included. Of 150,000 to 200,000 clones listed, 90% to 95% are singletons. The sample consisted of blood. Receptor source: a woman in her thirties in good health.

About this clone itself: A read error may produce the germline difference seen at one junction end. This chain's CDR3 is CASSEFSGGAYTEQFF. The CDR3 DNA is TGTGCCAGCAGTGAATTTAGTGGGGGGGCCTACACTGAGCAGTTCTTC. This sequence joins TRBV2 and TRBJ2-1; possible D gene TRBD2, 7 bases. CDR1 is SNHLY and CDR2 is FYNNEI in the germline V gene. The CDR3 loop spans 16 amino acids.

The CDR3 region has the DNA TGTGCCAGCAGCGGGGGACTAGCGGTCGAGACCCAGTACTTC. Protein product: CASSGGLAVETQYF. The V call is TRBV9, the J call TRBJ2-5, with TRBD2 identical over 11 bases. The CDR3 has 14 residues. Germline CDR1 SGDLS, CDR2 YYNGEE. V lost 3 bases and J lost 5; bases outside the gene matches: 3.

The chain combines TRBV6-6 with TRBJ1-6; TRBD1 matches 8 bases. Per the germline V gene, CDR1 is MNHNY and CDR2 is SVGAGI (reference sequence). Trimming removed 5 bases from V and 1 base from J; junction bases left unmatched: 7. The CDR3 covers 17 residues. The CDR3 DNA reads as TGTGCCAGCAGTCTCCAAGGACAGGGATCCTATAATTCACCCCTCCACTTT. As protein: CASSLQGQGSYNSPLHF.

The chain joins TRBV5-4 to TRBJ2-1, with 7 bases matching TRBD1. The CDR3 length is 14 residues. Per germline, CDR1 SGHNT and CDR2 YYREEE (reference sequence). V trimming: 0 bases; J trimming: 7 bases; junction bases outside the gene matches: 4. The CDR3 protein is CASSLGDRRNEQFF. The CDR3 DNA follows: TGTGCCAGCAGCTTGGGGGACAGACGGAATGAGCAGTTCTTC.

This clone was counted once. This rearrangement joins TRBV2 to TRBJ1-5, with 10 bases identical to TRBD1. The CDR3 extends over 15 amino acids. Germline-derived CDR1 and CDR2 are SNHLY and FYNNEI. V shed 4 bases, J shed 4 bases, and the junction held 4 bases outside the gene matches. In DNA, the CDR3 is TGTGCCAGCAGTGGACAGGGGGCGCCGAATCAGCCCCAGCATTTT. It specifies CASSGQGAPNQPQHF.

A single count supports this clone. This sequence joins TRBV5-6 and TRBJ2-7, with TRBD1 as a possible D gene (6 bases). The CDR3 loop spans 14 amino acids. Deletions cut 5 bases from V and 2 bases from J, with 14 bases between. Germline loops: CDR1 SGHDT, CDR2 YYEEEE. The CDR3 DNA reads as TGTGCCAGCAGACTACAGGGACGGACCTACGAGCAGTACTTC. Protein product: CASRLQGRTYEQYF.

Details on this clone: A junction end diverges from the germline sequence, so it may reflect a read error. The chain links TRBV19 to TRBJ2-1; 11 nucleotides line up with TRBD1. This CDR3 has 15 amino acids. Germline lookup yields CDR1 LNHDA and CDR2 SQIVND (reference sequence). The CDR3 nucleotides are TGTGCCAGTAGTACAGGACAGGGGGCCTACAATGAGCAGCTCTTC. Protein: CASSTGQGAYNEQLF.

This rearrangement joins TRBV19 to TRBJ2-1, with TRBD1 matching over 8 bases. Germline CDR1 and CDR2: LNHDA and SQIVND (reference sequence). This CDR3 has 15 amino acids. V gave up 7 bases and J gave up 2 bases; unmatched junction bases: 7. CDR3 bases: TGTGCCAGTACCAGGGCAGGGGGCCCCTACAATGAGCAGTTCTTC. Its protein is CASTRAGGPYNEQFF.

The J gene is TRBJ2-7, the V gene TRBV19; D assignment may be TRBD1 or TRBD2 (5 bases each). Germline V gene lookup returns CDR1 LNHDA and CDR2 SQIVND (reference sequence). V lost 2 bases to trimming and J lost 2 bases, with 10 bases between them. The CDR3 spans 14 residues. CDR3 amino acids: CASSIKGTAYEQYF. The CDR3 DNA follows: TGTGCCAGTAGTATAAAGGGGACGGCCTACGAGCAGTACTTC. The full variable domain, completed using reference TRBV19 and TRBJ2-7, is DGGITQSPKYLFRKEGQNVTLSCEQNLNHDAMYWYRQDPGQGLRLIYYSQIVNDFQKGDIAEGYSVSREKKESFPLTVTSAQKNPTAFYLCASSIKGTAYEQYFGPGTRLTVT.

The chain recombines TRBV27 with TRBJ1-5; no definite D call. The germline V gene has CDR1 MNHEY and CDR2 SMNVEV (reference sequence). This CDR3 is built from 13 residues. Trimming pared 6 bases from V and 2 bases from J, leaving 8 bases between. The CDR3 region is CASRTQGNQPQHF. The CDR3 coding sequence is TGTGCCAGCAGGACGCAGGGCAATCAGCCCCAGCATTTT.

The V gene is TRBV2, the J gene TRBJ1-1; 10 nucleotides line up with TRBD1. Germline CDR1 SNHLY, CDR2 FYNNEI. The CDR3 sequence is 17 residues long. Trimming took 7 bases from V and 4 from J; bases not matched to a gene: 15. CDR3 bases: TGTGCCAGCACTGTTTCGGGACAGGGGATGGTTGGCACTGAAGCTTTCTTT. This sequence encodes CASTVSGQGMVGTEAFF.

This chain joins TRBV3-1 (or the pseudogene TRBV3-2) and TRBJ2-6; D is undetermined. Trimming removed 3 bases at V and 4 bases at J, with 10 bases between. The germline CDR1 and CDR2 sequences are LGHDT and YNNKEL (reference sequence). The CDR3 sequence is 15 residues long. For the CDR3, the DNA is TGTGCCAGCAGCCAGGTCCGGACGGGGGCCAACGTCCTGACTTTC. Translation: CASSQVRTGANVLTF.

V is TRBV24-1 and J is TRBJ1-3; 7 positions match TRBD1. The CDR3 totals 18 residues. With V trimmed by 3 bases and J by 0 bases, 10 bases remained unmatched. The V gene's germline CDR1 is KGHDR and CDR2 SFDVKD. The CDR3 DNA sequence: TGTGCCACCAGTGATAATAATCGACAGGGTGCCTCTGGAAACACCATATATTTT. This translates into CATSDNNRQGASGNTIYF.

As DNA, the CDR3 is TGTGCCAGCAGCTTAGACAGTTCGGAAAAACTGTTTTTT. Its protein is CASSLDSSEKLFF. The chain joins TRBV7-8 to TRBJ1-4; D unclear. Trimming cost V 1 base and J 8 bases, with 8 bases left between them. There are 13 residues in the CDR3. Germline CDR1 and CDR2: SGHVS and FQNEAQ.

This clone was seen a handful of times. This sequence joins TRBV7-3 and TRBJ2-7; 10 nucleotides align to TRBD2. Trimming removed 5 bases from V and 0 bases from J; junction bases left unmatched: 4. The germline V gene encodes CDR1 SGHTA and CDR2 FQGTGA. This CDR3 is built from 15 residues. CDR3 loop: CASSPGLALSYEQYF. The CDR3 nucleotides read TGTGCCAGCAGCCCGGGACTAGCGCTCTCCTACGAGCAGTACTTC.

The gene calls are TRBV19 and TRBJ1-2; the match to TRBD1 covers 9 bases. This CDR3 is 16 amino acids long. Germline V gene data show CDR1 as LNHDA and CDR2 as SQIVND (reference sequence). V dropped 7 bases and J dropped 4; count of bases not matched to a gene: 13. In DNA form, the CDR3 reads TGTGCCAGTACCCTATACCGGACAGGGGTCACCTATGGCTACACCTTC. Translating it yields CASTLYRTGVTYGYTF. The full variable domain, with the rest looked up from reference TRBV19 and TRBJ1-2, is DGGITQSPKYLFRKEGQNVTLSCEQNLNHDAMYWYRQDPGQGLRLIYYSQIVNDFQKGDIAEGYSVSREKKESFPLTVTSAQKNPTAFYLCASTLYRTGVTYGYTFGSGTRLTVV.

The chain recombines TRBV18 with TRBJ2-3; no firm D call. The CDR3 spans 14 residues. CDR1 and CDR2 from the germline V gene are KGHSH and LQKENI. The V and J ends lost 1 base and 2 bases respectively, with 7 bases between them. The DNA for the CDR3 is TGTGCCAGCTCACCACTAGAGATCACAGATACGCAGTATTTT. This encodes CASSPLEITDTQYF.

The CDR3 DNA sequence: TGCGCCAGCAGCCAAGACTATAGCGGGAAAGAGACCCAGTACTTC. Its protein is CASSQDYSGKETQYF. The chain has TRBV4-3 and TRBJ2-5; 8 positions match TRBD2. Unmatched junction bases numbered 3, after V lost 0 bases and J lost 3 bases. Germline loops: CDR1 LGHNA, CDR2 YSLEER. The length of the CDR3 is 15 residues.